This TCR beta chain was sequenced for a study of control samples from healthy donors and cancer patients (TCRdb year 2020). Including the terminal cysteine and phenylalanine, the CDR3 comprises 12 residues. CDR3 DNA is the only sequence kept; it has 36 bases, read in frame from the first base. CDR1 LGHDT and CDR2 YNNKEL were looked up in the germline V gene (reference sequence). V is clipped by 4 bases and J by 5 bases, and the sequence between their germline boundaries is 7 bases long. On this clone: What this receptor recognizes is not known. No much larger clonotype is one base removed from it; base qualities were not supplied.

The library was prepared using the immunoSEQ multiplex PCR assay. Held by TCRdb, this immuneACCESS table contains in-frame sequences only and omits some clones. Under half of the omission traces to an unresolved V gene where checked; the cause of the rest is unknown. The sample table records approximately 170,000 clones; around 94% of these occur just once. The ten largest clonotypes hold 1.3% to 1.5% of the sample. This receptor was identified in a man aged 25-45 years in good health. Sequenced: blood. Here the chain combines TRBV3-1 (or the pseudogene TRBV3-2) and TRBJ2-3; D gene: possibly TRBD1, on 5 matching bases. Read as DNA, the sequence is TGTGCCAGCAGCCGACAGCGAGATACGCAGTATTTT. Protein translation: CASSRQRDTQYF.